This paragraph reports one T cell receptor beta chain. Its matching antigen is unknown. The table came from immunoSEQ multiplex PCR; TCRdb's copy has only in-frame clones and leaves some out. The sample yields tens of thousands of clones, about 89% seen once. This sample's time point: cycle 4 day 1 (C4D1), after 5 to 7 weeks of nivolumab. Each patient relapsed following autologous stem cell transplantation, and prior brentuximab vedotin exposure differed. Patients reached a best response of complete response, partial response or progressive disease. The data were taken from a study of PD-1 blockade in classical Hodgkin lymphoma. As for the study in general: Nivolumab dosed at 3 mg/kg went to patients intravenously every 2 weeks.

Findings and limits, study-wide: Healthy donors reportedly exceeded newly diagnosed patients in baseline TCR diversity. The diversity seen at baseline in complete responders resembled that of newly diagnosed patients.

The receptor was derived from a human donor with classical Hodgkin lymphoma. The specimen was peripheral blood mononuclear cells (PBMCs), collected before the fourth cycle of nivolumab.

DNA for the CDR3: TGTGCCAGCAGTTTGGTTCGTTTGGGAGGCGAGCAGTACTTC. It specifies CASSLVRLGGEQYF. The chain recombines TRBV28 with TRBJ2-7, with D tentatively TRBD2 (6 bases). This CDR3 region has 14 residues. Trimming shortened V by 3 bases and J by 6 bases, and 15 bases separated the two germline ends. Germline V gene data show CDR1 as MDHEN and CDR2 as SYDVKM.